This T cell receptor (beta chain) is from a study of blood T cells in healthy people across ages. Points from the study as a whole: With donor CMV status unknown, expanded clonotype changes were possibly confounded.

From germline, CDR1 is SGHTA and CDR2 FQGTGA. V was trimmed by 5 bases and J by 8 bases, leaving 13 bases between them. CDR3 length: 13 residues. Remarks on this clonotype: What it recognizes is unknown.

Next came a second PCR, run for about 7 to 12 cycles, which used a sample-barcoded 5' primer along with a J-beta primer mix. TCRdb reprocessed the 5' RACE reads with MiXCR, giving one entry per CDR3 protein. The table has roughly 800,000 distinct CDR3 sequences, around 24% seen once. This same sample was also taken into another study, of T cells of mothers and their children. That source adds: Over 8 million TCR beta CDR3 reads were obtained from each mother, and about 3 million from each child. Slightly, though not significantly, more overlap was seen in related than in unrelated mother-child pairs.

This clonotype originated in a boy aged 5-17 years in good health. The J gene is TRBJ2-1, the V gene TRBV7-3; TRBD1 or TRBD2 may be the D gene (6 bases each). The sequenced material came from blood. The CDR3 spells CASSLMGGDEQFF. In DNA form, the CDR3 reads TGTGCCAGCAGCCTAATGGGGGGCGATGAGCAGTTCTTC.